One T cell receptor (beta chain) is described in this entry. This entry is derived from a study of blood T cell repertoires in COVID-19. In the study overall: Sample material is recorded as cDNA or gDNA derived from T cells, B-cell-depleted T cells, or PBMCs.

Two negative PCRs, clearance, or symptom resolution had been documented for recovered Cohort 3 donors. Original methodology: Estimated nucleated cell counts came from reference gene primer amplification. Sequencing was performed with immunoSEQ multiplex PCR; in TCRdb, only in-frame clones are kept and a portion is missing. V and J calls and clone size follow that table, whereas D and trimming were derived from the DNA. This sample has 250,000 or so clones, with 65% to 85% found just once. Per the germline V gene, CDR1 is MNHEY and CDR2 is SMNVEV (reference sequence). The CDR3 extends over 19 amino acids. With 5 bases clipped from V and 5 bases from J, the junction kept 17 bases outside the gene matches.

V gene TRBV27 combines with J gene TRBJ2-2; 10 nucleotides align to TRBD1. Sequences were obtained from PBMCs or T cells enriched from blood (not recorded which). The receptor was derived from a man in his fifties or sixties who had recovered from COVID-19. The CDR3 is CASSARQGANRRRTGELFF. Written as DNA, the CDR3 is TGTGCCAGCAGTGCGCGACAGGGGGCGAATCGGCGTCGGACCGGGGAGCTGTTTTTT.